The 14 T cell receptor beta chains below were found in one sample sequenced in a study of T cell changes during pregnancy in multiple sclerosis. The data were produced by immunoSEQ multiplex PCR, yet TCRdb's version contains in-frame clones alone and is incomplete. Altogether 60,000 to 70,000 clones are present, more than 75% being singletons, with the ten largest covering approximately 1.5%. Source: peripheral blood, taken in the third trimester of pregnancy. The receptors stem from a female donor in good health, enrolled as a control in a pregnancy study.

The chain has TRBV6-1 and TRBJ2-5; TRBD2 aligns across 8 bases. Germline CDR1 is MNHNS and CDR2 is SASEGT. V lost 8 bases and J lost 1; bases outside the gene matches: 3. CDR3 length equals 13 residues. CDR3 nucleotide sequence: TGTGCCAGCTGCCGGGGGGGCCAAGAGACCCAGTACTTC. Protein: CASCRGGQETQYF.

V and J are TRBV27 and TRBJ1-4, with a weak D call TRBD1 (5 bases). CDR3 size: 15 residues. CDR1 and CDR2 from the germline V gene are MNHEY and SMNVEV (reference sequence). Trimming took 3 bases from V and 9 from J, leaving 17 bases between them. As DNA, the CDR3 is TGTGCCAGCAGTTTGTATCCCGGACACAACCAAAAACTGTTTTTT. Translated: CASSLYPGHNQKLFF.

The rearrangement links TRBV25-1 to TRBJ2-5, with D tentatively TRBD2 (6 bases). Germline CDR1 MGHDK, CDR2 SYGVNS. Deletions cut 1 base from V and 4 bases from J, with 7 bases between. The CDR3 consists of 13 residues. The chain's CDR3 is CASSELGGETQYF. The CDR3 DNA follows: TGTGCCAGCAGTGAATTGGGGGGAGAGACCCAGTACTTC.

CDR3 residues: CASSQGKTGEFGEQYF. The CDR3 DNA follows: TGTGCCAGCAGCCAAGGAAAAACAGGGGAGTTTGGCGAGCAGTACTTC. V is TRBV4-2 and J is TRBJ2-7; TRBD1 agrees at 7 bases. The germline gives CDR1 LGHNA, CDR2 YNFKEQ. This CDR3 has 16 amino acids. The J segment lost 6 bases and the V segment lost 1 base, leaving 12 bases of the junction unmatched.

The CDR3 here is CASSQELAGGTDTQYF. In nucleotides, the CDR3 is TGCGCCAGCAGCCAGGAACTAGCGGGGGGGACAGATACGCAGTATTTT. The J gene is TRBJ2-3, the V gene TRBV4-3, with TRBD2 identical over 13 bases. J gave up 3 bases and V 3 bases, and 3 bases lay outside the gene matches. Per germline, CDR1 LGHNA and CDR2 YSLEER. This CDR3 has 16 amino acids.

The chain carries TRBV6-1 and TRBJ2-3; a possible D gene is TRBD1 (6 bases). CDR3 size: 16 residues. Germline-derived CDR1 and CDR2 are MNHNS and SASEGT. V gave up 3 bases and J gave up 0 bases, with 13 bases separating them. In nucleotides, the CDR3 is TGTGCCAGCAGTGAGGTCAGGGGAACTAGCACAGATACGCAGTATTTT. This encodes CASSEVRGTSTDTQYF.

The chain uses TRBV27 and TRBJ1-1, with 9 bases matching TRBD1. The CDR3 is 16 residues long. After removal of 8 bases from V and 4 bases from J, the junction contained 14 bases not matched to a gene. Germline V gene sequence: CDR1 MNHEY, CDR2 SMNVEV (reference sequence). The CDR3 DNA reads TGTGCCAGCTCGAAGGACAGGGGACTTTACGGCACTGAAGCTTTCTTT. As protein: CASSKDRGLYGTEAFF.

This sequence joins TRBV2 and TRBJ1-4; 10 bases are a match to TRBD1. Losses at the gene ends were 4 bases for V and 7 bases for J; bases not matched to a gene: 6. Germline V gives CDR1 SNHLY, CDR2 FYNNEI. This CDR3 is 15 amino acids long. The CDR3 spells CASSGQGASGEKLFF. CDR3 bases: TGTGCCAGCAGTGGACAGGGGGCGTCTGGTGAAAAACTGTTTTTT.

The chain carries TRBV27 and TRBJ2-3; 11 bases align to TRBD1. CDR1 and CDR2 (germline): MNHEY, SMNVEV (reference sequence). This CDR3 is 16 amino acids long. V trimming: 3 bases; J trimming: 4 bases; junction bases outside the gene matches: 6. CDR3 coding DNA: TGTGCCAGCAGTTTTCTGGACAGGGGGCGATCAGATACGCAGTATTTT. Translation gives CASSFLDRGRSDTQYF.

This clone was seen more than once but under ten times. This chain joins TRBV7-9 and TRBJ1-6, with 9 bases lining up with TRBD1. V was pared by 5 bases and J by 6 bases, with 2 bases of the junction left unmatched. Per germline, CDR1 SEHNR and CDR2 FQNEAQ (reference sequence). The CDR3 totals 14 residues. The DNA for the CDR3 is TGTGCCAGCAGCCTACAGGGGGCTAATTCACCCCTCCACTTT. Translation: CASSLQGANSPLHF.

Written as DNA, the CDR3 is TGTGCCAGCAGTGCTTCAGGGGGCAATTCACCCCTCCACTTT. Its protein product is CASSASGGNSPLHF. The chain combines TRBV2 with TRBJ1-6; 8 bases fit TRBD1. The germline CDR1 and CDR2 sequences are SNHLY and FYNNEI. This CDR3 has 14 residues. Trimming at V came to 4 bases and at J to 7 bases, leaving 3 bases not matched to a gene.

The chain recombines TRBV5-1 with TRBJ2-7; 7 nucleotides align to TRBD2. The CDR3 covers 18 residues. Germline V gene lookup returns CDR1 SGHRS and CDR2 YFSETQ. Trimming removed 0 bases from V and 1 base from J; junction bases left unmatched: 13. CDR3 sequence (DNA): TGCGCCAGCAGCTTGGATCTCCTGGCGGGGGAGCCTTCCTACGAGCAGTACTTC. Amino acids: CASSLDLLAGEPSYEQYF.

The rearrangement links TRBV2 to TRBJ2-2, with D perhaps matching TRBD2 (6 bases). This CDR3 comprises 15 residues. The germline CDR1 and CDR2 sequences are SNHLY and FYNNEI. V was shortened by 6 bases and J by 4 bases, with 15 bases between the two germline ends. The DNA of the CDR3 is TGTGCCAGCAGGGGTCGCCCGGAGGGCACCGGGGAGCTGTTTTTT. It is translated as CASRGRPEGTGELFF.

This clone was counted a few times. This chain links TRBV4-3 with TRBJ1-1; no clear D. This CDR3 spans 14 amino acids. Germline V gene sequence: CDR1 LGHNA, CDR2 YSLEER. Trimming removed 1 base at V and 4 bases at J, with 10 bases between. The chain's CDR3 is CASSQAAEITEAFF. CDR3 DNA: TGCGCCAGCAGCCAAGCAGCGGAGATCACTGAAGCTTTCTTT.